This T cell receptor beta chain derives from a study of OX40 agonist ivuxolimab in advanced cancers. Background on the study: Patients enrolled in dose escalation were diagnosed with hepatocellular carcinoma, melanoma, renal cell or head and neck cancer.

Regarding the study as a whole: Partial responders dosed at 0.1-3.0 mg/kg displayed clonal expansion ranking among the lowest.

Measured with immunoSEQ multiplex PCR; TCRdb has only the in-frame clones, and not every one. The table has 15,000 to 20,000 clones, 70% to 90% seen once; the top ten hold 62%. Autoimmune disease history or systemic immunosuppression meant exclusion. A note on this clone: Antigen specificity is unknown.

Sequences were derived from CD4+ or CD8+ T cells sorted from blood, sampled in a trial of the OX40 agonist ivuxolimab. This sequence was found in an adult with an advanced solid tumor such as melanoma, head and neck, liver or kidney cancer.

Here the CDR3 reads CASSPQGSSEQFF. DNA of the CDR3: TGTGCCAGCAGTCCCCAGGGTTCTAGCGAGCAGTTCTTC. The chain has TRBV27 and TRBJ2-1, with D perhaps TRBD1 or TRBD2 (5 bases each). This CDR3 contains 13 residues. V was clipped by 5 bases and J by 10 bases, with 15 bases between them. Germline V CDR1 and CDR2: MNHEY, SMNVEV (reference sequence).